This TCR beta chain comes out of a study of blood T cell repertoires in COVID-19 (dated by TCRdb to the early 2020s). For the wider study: Collaborator samples came from the United States, Italy and Spain and covered acute and convalescent phases of COVID-19. The prospective study material was composed of cDNA or gDNA derived from T cells, B-cell-depleted T cells, or PBMCs. HLA class I and class II types, where available, came from metadata supplied by the sample provider rather than from assay-based typing. A de-identified subject ID, COVID-19 status, age in years and sex were almost always included in the sample metadata. Samples were obtained from the ongoing ImmuneRACE study (first 160 participants) and from some 1,300 subjects provided by 6 global collaborators. Deeply sampled blood TCRbeta repertoires from subjects exposed to, actively infected with, or recovered from COVID-19 were included in the dataset. A freely available public database, intended as a resource for researchers studying the immune response to SARS-CoV-2, is where the repertoires were released.

The immunoSEQ Assay, a bias-controlled multiplex PCR, was used to amplify TCRbeta CDR3 regions from genomic DNA. Regarding the original processing steps: The number of nucleated cells in each sample was estimated by amplification of reference gene primers within the assay. To quantify the absolute abundance of each unique TCRbeta CDR3 rearrangement, sequence reads were collapsed and filtered. For each sample, productive Simpson clonality was calculated by taking the square root of Simpson's diversity index across productive rearrangements. Not all clones reach the TCRdb copy of this immuneACCESS table, which keeps in-frame sequences only. Checked studies attribute under half of the gap to unresolved V genes and leave the rest unexplained. V and J calls and clone size are given by that table; D and trimming were obtained from the DNA. Counted in this sample were roughly 200,000 clones; around 91% of them appeared once. The ten largest clonotypes hold approximately 0.64% of the sample.

To note about this clone: The specificity of this receptor is unknown. Base qualities are not provided; no much larger clone lies one nucleotide away.

Trimming removed 2 bases from V and 5 bases from J, leaving 12 bases between the germline ends. As encoded in the germline V gene (reference sequence), CDR1 is MNHEY while CDR2 is SMNVEV. The CDR3 measures 14 amino acids from cysteine to phenylalanine. The entry retains the CDR3 DNA only, 42 bases that are in frame from base 1. Study-level results and caveats: Clinical and demographic metadata were provided uncurated, with the amount varying by source and participant.

The collaborating institutions used their own protocols to collect whole blood in K2EDTA tubes. For TCRbeta analysis, collaborators shipped samples as frozen whole blood, isolated PBMCs, or DNA extracted from either of those sample types. The sequence was obtained from a man in his forties or fifties with acute or convalescent COVID-19. The material sequenced was peripheral blood. The chain links TRBV27 with TRBJ2-5; the D gene is perhaps TRBD1, on 6 matching bases. The CDR3 region has the sequence CASSLVGGDETQYF. The DNA sequence is TGTGCCAGCAGTTTAGTTGGGGGCGATGAGACCCAGTACTTC.